This T cell receptor (beta chain) was found in a study of cytomegalovirus exposure and HLA in healthy donors. Broader study findings: A missense variant in DCLRE1C was later tied to TCR beta V- and J-gene trimming.

This clone has just a few counts. As yet, its antigen is unknown. PCR was performed using 60 Vbeta and 13 Jbeta primers. The assay was immunoSEQ multiplex PCR, and TCRdb's table has in-frame clones only and misses some. The sample includes 150,000 to 200,000 clones, 80% to 90% of them seen just once. Germline V gives CDR1 ENHRY, CDR2 SYGVKD. J was trimmed by 1 base and V by 1 base; bases with no gene match: 3. CDR3 length: 16 amino acids. V is TRBV10-3 and J is TRBJ1-5, with TRBD1 matching over 8 bases. The TCR sequence derives from a young man in good health and CMV-seropositive. Sequencing input: PBMCs. The CDR3 DNA reads TGTGCCATCAGTGAGTGGGGGACAGGAAGCAATCAGCCCCAGCATTTT. Protein: CAISEWGTGSNQPQHF.